The entry below describes one T cell receptor beta chain. As yet, its antigen is unknown. The data were obtained in a study of OX40 agonist ivuxolimab in advanced cancers. Assay: immunoSEQ multiplex PCR; the TCRdb copy retains only in-frame clones and omits some. The table has some 70,000 clones, roughly four fifths seen once. Study conclusions and caveats: No antigen was identified for the clonally expanded peripheral T cells.

The sample was CD4+ or CD8+ T cells sorted from blood, taken in a trial of the OX40 agonist ivuxolimab. The clonotype was recovered from an adult with an advanced solid tumor such as melanoma, head and neck, liver or kidney cancer.

DNA of the CDR3: TGTGCCAGCAGGCCCGACCCTACAGATACGCAGTATTTT. Its translation: CASRPDPTDTQYF. The rearrangement uses TRBV7-2 and TRBJ2-3; no clear D. Germline assignment: CDR1 SGHTA and CDR2 FQGNSA. The CDR3 length is 13 residues. Deletions cut 6 bases from V and 3 bases from J, with 10 bases between.